This TCR beta chain was sequenced in a study of CD8+CD57+ T cells in acquired aplastic anemia. Study-level information: Isolated CD4+ and CD8+ cells, once sorted, yielded DNA averaging about 3.4 ug.

The template for TCR beta VDJ and CDR3 sequence profiling was genomic DNA. Using its own MiXCR run on the reads, TCRdb lists one record per CDR3 protein. The sample lists around 500,000 distinct CDR3 sequences; about a third were seen once. For sequencing, patients were chosen who had shown expansion of CD8+CD57+ cells by flow cytometry. The CDR3 is made up of 15 amino acids. CDR1 and CDR2 (germline): SGHAT, FQNNGV. The V segment lost 1 base and the J segment 8 bases; nucleotides outside the gene matches: 9. The receptor's source is a human donor with aplastic anemia. This chain joins TRBV11-2 and TRBJ2-3, with TRBD2 matching over 7 bases. The sequenced sample was sorted CD4+, CD8+, or CD8+CD57+ T cells (not recorded which) from PBMCs. The CDR3 DNA is TGTGCCAGCAGCTTAGTTGGTAGCGGGCTGGGTACGCAGTATTTT. Protein sequence: CASSLVGSGLGTQYF.